The rows below give T cell receptor beta chains drawn from one sample of a study of cytomegalovirus exposure and HLA in healthy donors. Sequenced by immunoSEQ multiplex PCR; TCRdb stores in-frame clones only, minus some. The sample includes 160,000 or so clones, approximately 77% of them seen just once. The source material was PBMCs. The receptors stem from a young man in good health and CMV-seropositive. The CDR3 runs from the conserved cysteine through the conserved F or W. Each record gives: V gene, D gene, J gene, clone size, CDR3 protein, CDR3 DNA. A D gene is named only where the DNA matches it firmly. The size field is filled for only some rows; it gives once, few, many or a size class.

v_gene: TRBV5-6; d_gene: TRBD1; j_gene: TRBJ2-3; abundance: few; CDR3aa: CASSLTPGGPDTQYF; CDR3nt: TGTGCCAGCAGCTTGACGCCAGGGGGACCAGATACGCAGTATTTT
v_gene: TRBV9; d_gene: -; j_gene: TRBJ2-1; abundance: -; CDR3aa: CASSASLDGGQFF; CDR3nt: TGTGCCAGCAGCGCCTCGCTAGACGGGGGACAGTTCTTC
v_gene: TRBV7-2; d_gene: -; j_gene: TRBJ2-7; abundance: -; CDR3aa: CASSYPEGSYEQYF; CDR3nt: TGTGCCAGCAGCTACCCGGAGGGTTCCTACGAGCAGTACTTC
v_gene: TRBV15; d_gene: -; j_gene: TRBJ2-2; abundance: few; CDR3aa: CATSRDRNTGELFF; CDR3nt: TGTGCCACCAGCAGAGACAGGAACACCGGGGAGCTGTTTTTT
v_gene: TRBV7-9; d_gene: TRBD2; j_gene: TRBJ2-3; abundance: -; CDR3aa: CASSLLAGGIADTQYF; CDR3nt: TGTGCCAGCAGCTTACTAGCGGGGGGAATTGCAGATACGCAGTATTTT
v_gene: TRBV7-9; d_gene: TRBD1; j_gene: TRBJ2-7; abundance: -; CDR3aa: CASSLTTGSSYEQYF; CDR3nt: TGTGCCAGCAGCTTAACGACAGGGAGCTCCTACGAGCAGTACTTC
v_gene: TRBV4-1; d_gene: -; j_gene: TRBJ1-1; abundance: -; CDR3aa: CASSQVPGGVNTEAFF; CDR3nt: TGCGCCAGCAGCCAAGTCCCGGGGGGAGTGAACACTGAAGCTTTCTTT
v_gene: TRBV5-5; d_gene: -; j_gene: TRBJ1-1; abundance: -; CDR3aa: CASSLDVTVKAFF; CDR3nt: TGTGCCAGCAGCTTGGATGTCACGGTTAAAGCTTTCTTT
v_gene: TRBV18; d_gene: TRBD1; j_gene: TRBJ1-4; abundance: -; CDR3aa: CASSPPLGQPDNEKLFF; CDR3nt: TGTGCCAGCTCACCACCTCTGGGACAGCCAGATAATGAAAAACTGTTTTTT
v_gene: TRBV9; d_gene: -; j_gene: TRBJ2-2; abundance: few; CDR3aa: CASSAWLTGELFF; CDR3nt: TGTGCCAGCAGCGCCTGGCTCACCGGGGAGCTGTTTTTT
v_gene: TRBV11-3; d_gene: TRBD1; j_gene: TRBJ1-5; abundance: -; CDR3aa: CASSPAPGRGNSNQPQHF; CDR3nt: TGTGCCAGCAGCCCAGCCCCTGGCAGGGGGAATAGCAATCAGCCCCAGCATTTT
v_gene: TRBV6-5; d_gene: -; j_gene: TRBJ2-7; abundance: -; CDR3aa: CASSYSTVPYEQYF; CDR3nt: TGTGCCAGCAGTTATAGCACCGTCCCCTACGAGCAGTACTTC
v_gene: TRBV6-4; d_gene: -; j_gene: TRBJ1-6; abundance: -; CDR3aa: CASSETENSPLHF; CDR3nt: TGTGCCAGCAGTGAAACAGAAAATTCACCCCTCCACTTT
v_gene: TRBV7-8; d_gene: TRBD1; j_gene: TRBJ1-1; abundance: -; CDR3aa: CASSRSRTGDNTEAFF; CDR3nt: TGTGCCAGCAGCCGTAGCAGGACAGGGGATAACACTGAAGCTTTCTTT
v_gene: TRBV5-1; d_gene: TRBD1; j_gene: TRBJ2-7; abundance: -; CDR3aa: CASSLAWDRGYEQYF; CDR3nt: TGCGCCAGCAGCTTGGCCTGGGACAGGGGTTACGAGCAGTACTTC
v_gene: TRBV7-9; d_gene: TRBD1; j_gene: TRBJ1-6; abundance: once; CDR3aa: CASSHGTGGPPLHF; CDR3nt: TGTGCCAGCAGCCACGGGACAGGGGGACCACCCCTCCACTTT
v_gene: TRBV28; d_gene: TRBD1; j_gene: TRBJ2-7; abundance: -; CDR3aa: CASSLPGQGAHEQYF; CDR3nt: TGTGCCAGCAGTTTACCCGGACAGGGGGCCCACGAGCAGTACTTC
v_gene: TRBV4-3; d_gene: -; j_gene: TRBJ2-2; abundance: -; CDR3aa: CASSQDPGSRELFF; CDR3nt: TGCGCCAGCAGCCAAGATCCGGGGTCTAGGGAGCTGTTTTTT
v_gene: TRBV10-1; d_gene: -; j_gene: TRBJ2-1; abundance: -; CDR3aa: CASSDIGQPDNEQFF; CDR3nt: TGCGCCAGCAGTGATATAGGACAGCCGGACAATGAGCAGTTCTTC
v_gene: TRBV5-4; d_gene: TRBD1; j_gene: TRBJ1-6; abundance: -; CDR3aa: CASSLSAGGPNSPLHF; CDR3nt: TGTGCCAGCAGCTTGTCGGCAGGGGGCCCAAATTCACCCCTCCACTTT
v_gene: TRBV6-6; d_gene: -; j_gene: TRBJ2-3; abundance: once; CDR3aa: CASSPSVGPGDTQYF; CDR3nt: TGTGCCAGCAGCCCAAGCGTGGGGCCAGGGGATACGCAGTATTTT
v_gene: TRBV5-1; d_gene: TRBD1; j_gene: TRBJ1-5; abundance: -; CDR3aa: CASSQTGNSNQPQHF; CDR3nt: TGCGCCAGCAGCCAGACAGGGAATAGCAATCAGCCCCAGCATTTT
v_gene: TRBV27; d_gene: TRBD1; j_gene: TRBJ2-2; abundance: -; CDR3aa: CASSFGDRVSGELFF; CDR3nt: TGTGCCAGCAGTTTTGGGGACAGGGTGTCCGGGGAGCTGTTTTTT
v_gene: TRBV29-1; d_gene: TRBD1; j_gene: TRBJ2-5; abundance: few; CDR3aa: CSGQAGTGEETQYF; CDR3nt: TGCAGCGGTCAGGCCGGGACAGGGGAAGAGACCCAGTACTTC
v_gene: TRBV30; d_gene: TRBD1; j_gene: TRBJ2-2; abundance: -; CDR3aa: CAWEAGQGTGELFF; CDR3nt: TGTGCCTGGGAGGCTGGACAGGGAACCGGGGAGCTGTTTTTT
v_gene: TRBV10-2; d_gene: -; j_gene: TRBJ1-1; abundance: -; CDR3aa: CASSLRPRSGTEAFF; CDR3nt: TGCGCCAGCAGCTTGCGGCCTAGGTCGGGCACTGAAGCTTTCTTT
v_gene: TRBV5-1; d_gene: -; j_gene: TRBJ1-2; abundance: -; CDR3aa: CASSLEIGANYGYTF; CDR3nt: TGCGCCAGCAGCTTGGAGATCGGAGCTAACTATGGCTACACCTTC
v_gene: TRBV27; d_gene: TRBD1; j_gene: TRBJ1-3; abundance: once; CDR3aa: CASSLTRQGRNTIYF; CDR3nt: TGTGCCAGCAGTCTTACTCGACAGGGCCGAAACACCATATATTTT
v_gene: TRBV5-1; d_gene: TRBD2; j_gene: TRBJ2-7; abundance: -; CDR3aa: CASSLVSGSSYEQYF; CDR3nt: TGCGCCAGCAGCTTGGTTAGCGGGAGCTCCTACGAGCAGTACTTC
v_gene: TRBV28; d_gene: -; j_gene: TRBJ2-1; abundance: -; CDR3aa: CASSLLAREQFF; CDR3nt: TGTGCCAGCAGTTTATTAGCCCGTGAGCAGTTCTTC
v_gene: TRBV6-1; d_gene: TRBD1; j_gene: TRBJ1-5; abundance: -; CDR3aa: CASSLPGTVQPQHF; CDR3nt: TGTGCCAGCAGTCTACCCGGGACAGTTCAGCCCCAGCATTTT
v_gene: TRBV6-5; d_gene: -; j_gene: TRBJ1-2; abundance: -; CDR3aa: CASRQESLANYGYTF; CDR3nt: TGTGCCAGCAGACAGGAGTCATTAGCTAACTATGGCTACACCTTC
v_gene: TRBV2; d_gene: TRBD1; j_gene: TRBJ2-2; abundance: -; CDR3aa: CASSPGQGVAGELFF; CDR3nt: TGTGCCAGCAGTCCGGGACAGGGGGTTGCCGGGGAGCTGTTTTTT
v_gene: TRBV7-7; d_gene: TRBD2; j_gene: TRBJ2-5; abundance: -; CDR3aa: CASSLVSASGGAQTQYF; CDR3nt: TGTGCCAGCAGCTTAGTTTCGGCTAGCGGGGGGGCACAGACCCAGTACTTC
v_gene: TRBV29-1; d_gene: TRBD1; j_gene: TRBJ1-3; abundance: -; CDR3aa: CSGSLTGVANTIYF; CDR3nt: TGCAGCGGGTCCTTGACAGGGGTGGCAAACACCATATATTTT
v_gene: TRBV4-1; d_gene: TRBD1; j_gene: TRBJ2-2; abundance: -; CDR3aa: CASSQAGQSLGELFF; CDR3nt: TGCGCCAGCAGCCAAGCGGGACAGTCACTTGGGGAGCTGTTTTTT